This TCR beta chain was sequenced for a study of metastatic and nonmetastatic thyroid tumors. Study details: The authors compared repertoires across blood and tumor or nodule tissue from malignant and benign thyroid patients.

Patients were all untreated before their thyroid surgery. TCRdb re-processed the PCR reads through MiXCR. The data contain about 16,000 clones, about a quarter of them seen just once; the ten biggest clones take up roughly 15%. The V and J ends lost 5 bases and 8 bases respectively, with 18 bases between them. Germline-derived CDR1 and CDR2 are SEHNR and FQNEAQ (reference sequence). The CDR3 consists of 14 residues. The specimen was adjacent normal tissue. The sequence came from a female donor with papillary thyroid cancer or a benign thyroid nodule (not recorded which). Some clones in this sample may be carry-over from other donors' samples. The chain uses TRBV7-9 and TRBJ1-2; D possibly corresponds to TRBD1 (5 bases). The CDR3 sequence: CASSPSWGDRGYTF. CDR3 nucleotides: TGTGCCAGCAGCCCGTCCTGGGGGGATCGGGGCTACACCTTC.